The present TCR beta chain was sequenced within a study of blood T cell repertoires in COVID-19. Study-wide context: Sites in the United States, Italy and Spain provided acute and convalescent COVID-19 samples. T cells, B-cell-depleted T cells, or PBMCs provided the cDNA or gDNA that served as material.

Per the original methods: Estimates of nucleated cell counts were drawn from the amplification of reference gene primers. This table comes from immunoSEQ multiplex PCR, and its TCRdb copy is limited to in-frame clones, with some not included. V and J calls and clone size are those listed in that table; D and trimming were worked out from the DNA. The sample yields some 180,000 clones, approximately 85% seen once. V was shortened by 5 bases and J by 0 bases, with 17 bases between the two germline ends. Germline CDR1 SGHTA, CDR2 FQGNSA. The CDR3 is made up of 17 amino acids. This rearrangement joins TRBV7-2 to TRBJ2-1; maybe TRBD1 (6 bases). This TCR was recovered from an older woman with acute or convalescent COVID-19. Material: peripheral blood. As DNA, the CDR3 is TGTGCCAGCAGCCCGAGACAGGCCCCGAGCTCCTACAATGAGCAGTTCTTC. Encoded protein: CASSPRQAPSSYNEQFF.